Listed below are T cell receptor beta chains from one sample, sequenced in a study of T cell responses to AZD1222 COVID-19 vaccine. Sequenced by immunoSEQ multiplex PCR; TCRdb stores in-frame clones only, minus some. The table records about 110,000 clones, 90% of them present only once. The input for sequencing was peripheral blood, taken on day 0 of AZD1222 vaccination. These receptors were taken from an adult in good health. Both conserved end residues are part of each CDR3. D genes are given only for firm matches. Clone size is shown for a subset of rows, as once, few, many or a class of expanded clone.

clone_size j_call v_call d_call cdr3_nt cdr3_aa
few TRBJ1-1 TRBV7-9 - TGTGCCAGCAGCCTTGCCGCAGCCCGCAATGAAGCTTTCTTT CASSLAAARNEAFF
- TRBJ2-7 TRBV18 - TGTGCCAGCTCACCATCCAGGGGCGACGAGCAGTACTTC CASSPSRGDEQYF
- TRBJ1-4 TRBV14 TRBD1 TGTGCCAGCAGCCACGTGACAGGGAAGACTGCAACTAATGAAAAACTGTTTTTT CASSHVTGKTATNEKLFF
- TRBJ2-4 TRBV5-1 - TGCGCCAGCAGCTTGGACAGCGGGAAAAACATTCAGTACTTC CASSLDSGKNIQYF
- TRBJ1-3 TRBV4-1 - TGCGCCAGCAGCCAAGGAGTCGGTGGAAGAAACACCATATATTTT CASSQGVGGRNTIYF
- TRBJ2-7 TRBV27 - TGTGCCAGCACTACCGCGGACGGATCCTACGAGCAGTACTTC CASTTADGSYEQYF
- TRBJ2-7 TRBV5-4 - TGTGCCAGCAGCTTGGAAAGGGCTAGCGCTGACGAGCAGTACTTC CASSLERASADEQYF
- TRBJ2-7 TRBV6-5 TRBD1 TGTGCCAGCAGCCCCGGGACAGTAAGCTCCTACGAGCAGTACTTC CASSPGTVSSYEQYF
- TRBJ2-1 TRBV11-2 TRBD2 TGTGCCAGCAGCTTAGGAACGGGAGCGGGGCATGAGCAGTTCTTC CASSLGTGAGHEQFF
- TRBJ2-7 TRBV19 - TGTGCCAGTAGTATAGGGAGCTACAGGGTTACAGGCGAGCAGTACTTC CASSIGSYRVTGEQYF
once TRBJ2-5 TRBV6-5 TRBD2 TGTGCCAGCAGGGGACTAGCGGAGGGATCGGAGACCCAGTACTTC CASRGLAEGSETQYF
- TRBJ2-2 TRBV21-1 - TGTGCCAGCCGCCCCGGGGGGCCCAGGGGGCATCACCGGGGAGCTGTTTTT CASRPGGPRGHHRGAVF
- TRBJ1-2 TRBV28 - TGTGCCAGCGTCACCGATAGGGAATATGGCTACACCTTC CASVTDREYGYTF
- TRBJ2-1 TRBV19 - TGTGCCAGTAACCCTTCCTGGAACAGGGTTGAGCAGTTCTTC CASNPSWNRVEQFF
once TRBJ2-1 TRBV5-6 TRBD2 TGTGCCAGCAGCCTACGAGGGACTAGCGGTTACAATGAGCAGTTCTTC CASSLRGTSGYNEQFF
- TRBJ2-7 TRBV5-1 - TGCGCCAGCAGCTTATACCCCGGCACCGAGACCTACGAGCAGTACTTC CASSLYPGTETYEQYF
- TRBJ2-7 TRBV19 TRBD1 TGTGCCAGTAGTATAGAGGGGACAGGGGCGTACGAGCAGTACTTC CASSIEGTGAYEQYF
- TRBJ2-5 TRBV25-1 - TGTGCCAATCTTTTTGCGGGGGGACAGGGTCAAGAGACCCAGTACTTC CANLFAGGQGQETQYF
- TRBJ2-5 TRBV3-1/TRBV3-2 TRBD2 TGTGCCAGCAGCCGGGAGCGGGAGGGGGAAGAGACCCAGTACTTC CASSREREGEETQYF
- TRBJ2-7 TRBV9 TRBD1 TGTGCCAGCAGCCCCCGGGACAGGGGGTCGGGAGAGCAGTACTTC CASSPRDRGSGEQYF
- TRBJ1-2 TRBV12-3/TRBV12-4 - TGTGCCAGCAGTTCCGGCTATGGCTACACCTTC CASSSGYGYTF
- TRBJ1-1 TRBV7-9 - TGTGCCAGCAGCCCCTTTAGGAACACTGAAGCTTTCTTT CASSPFRNTEAFF
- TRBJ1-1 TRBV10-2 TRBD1 TGCGCCAGCAGTGAGGGGACAGGACTTTTCATGAACACTGAAGCTTTCTTT CASSEGTGLFMNTEAFF
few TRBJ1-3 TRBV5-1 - TGCGCCAGCAGCTTTGGGGTCGGGAACACCATATATTTT CASSFGVGNTIYF
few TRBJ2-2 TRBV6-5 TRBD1 TGTGCCAGCAGAAGACAGGGATCGGAAACCGGGGAGCTGTTTTTT CASRRQGSETGELFF
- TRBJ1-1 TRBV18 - TGTGCCAGCCGGGGTCCGATGAACACTGAAGCTTTCTTT CASRGPMNTEAFF
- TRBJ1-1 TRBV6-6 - TGTGCCAGCAGTTACGCAGGGGCAGATCCAGCTTTCTTT CASSYAGADPAFF
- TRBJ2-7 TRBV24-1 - TGTGCCACCAGTGACCGAAGGGGATACGAGCAGTACTTC CATSDRRGYEQYF
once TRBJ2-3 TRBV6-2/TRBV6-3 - TGTGCCAGCAGTTACGACAACTATGGGACCGGAGGTGGCACAGATACGCAGTATTTT CASSYDNYGTGGGTDTQYF
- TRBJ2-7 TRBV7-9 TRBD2 TGTGCCAGCAGCTCGTGGGGAGGGGCCCGCTACGAGCAGTACTTC CASSSWGGARYEQYF
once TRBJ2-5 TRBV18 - TGTGCCAGCTCACCACCGGGAGGCTACCAAGAGACCCAGTACTTC CASSPPGGYQETQYF
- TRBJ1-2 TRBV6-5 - TGTGCCAGCGTGACAGTGACTAACTATGGCTACACCTTC CASVTVTNYGYTF
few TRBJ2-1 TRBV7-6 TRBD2 TGTGCCAGCAGCTTTTCGGGGGGAACTCGCAACAATGAGCAGTTCTTC CASSFSGGTRNNEQFF
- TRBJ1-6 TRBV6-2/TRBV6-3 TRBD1 TGTGCCAGCAGTTATGGCGGAGGGGGCGCCGGTTCACCCCTCCACTTT CASSYGGGGAGSPLHF
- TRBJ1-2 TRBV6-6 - TGTGCCAGCAGTCCCTCAGCAAACTATGGCTACACCTTC CASSPSANYGYTF
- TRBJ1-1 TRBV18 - TGTGCCAGCTCACCACAGTGGGGAGAGAACACTGAAGCTTTCTTT CASSPQWGENTEAFF
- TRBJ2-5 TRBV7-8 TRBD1 TGTGCCACCCAATTAGGGGGCAGACAAGAGACCCAGTACTTC CATQLGGRQETQYF
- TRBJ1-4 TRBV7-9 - TGTGCCAGCAGCTCCCGGACCGAAAAACTGTTTTTT CASSSRTEKLFF
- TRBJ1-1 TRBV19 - TGTGCCAGTAGTCAGCCAGGTATGACTGAAGCTTTCTTT CASSQPGMTEAFF
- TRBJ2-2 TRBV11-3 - TGTGCCAGCAGCGGGACACGTCAATTGAACACCGGGGAGCTGTTTTTT CASSGTRQLNTGELFF
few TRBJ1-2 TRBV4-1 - TGCGCCAGCAGCCAAGAAGCAGGAACAGTCTATGGCTACACCTTC CASSQEAGTVYGYTF
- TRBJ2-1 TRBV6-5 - TGTGCCAGCCGGAGCCAGAGCTCCTACAATGAGCAGTTCTTC CASRSQSSYNEQFF
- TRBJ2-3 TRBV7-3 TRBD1 TGTGCCAGCAGCTTGTTGACAGGGTCGGGGACAGATACGCAGTATTTT CASSLLTGSGTDTQYF
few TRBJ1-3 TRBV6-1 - TGTGCCAGCAGTGAAGCCCCAAGCTCTGGAAACACCATATATTTT CASSEAPSSGNTIYF
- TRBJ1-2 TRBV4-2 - TGTGCCAGCAGCCCTCAGGTTGATCGTTATGGCTACACCTTC CASSPQVDRYGYTF
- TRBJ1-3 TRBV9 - TGTGCCAGCAGGCGGGGGGGAGATGGAAACACCATATATTTT CASRRGGDGNTIYF
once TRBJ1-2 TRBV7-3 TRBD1 TGTGCCAGCAGCTCGTCAGGGGGGTATGGCTACACCTTC CASSSSGGYGYTF
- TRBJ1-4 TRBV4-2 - TGTGCCAGCAGCCAAGATCCGGTCAGGTCTAATGAAAAACTGTTTTTT CASSQDPVRSNEKLFF
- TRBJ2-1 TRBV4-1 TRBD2 TGCGCCAGCAGCTATCCCGGGACTAGCGGGGTTATGCAGTTCTTC CASSYPGTSGVMQFF
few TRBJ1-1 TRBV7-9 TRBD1 TGTGCCAGCAGCACCCCCCCCTCGGACAGGGGCCATTCAGCTTTCTTT CASSTPPSDRGHSAFF
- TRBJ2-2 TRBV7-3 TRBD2 TGTGCCAGCAGTCTGGGACTAGCACTTACTACCGGGGAGCTGTTTTTT CASSLGLALTTGELFF
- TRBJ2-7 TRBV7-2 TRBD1 TGTGCCAGCAGCCAGCGACAGGGGAGCTACGAGCAGTACTTC CASSQRQGSYEQYF
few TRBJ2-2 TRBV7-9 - TGTGCCAGCATCGGGCAATCATCTGGGGAGCTGTTTTTT CASIGQSSGELFF
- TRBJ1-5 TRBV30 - TGTGCCTGGAGTAGGGACAACAATCAGCCCCAGCATTTT CAWSRDNNQPQHF